This T cell receptor (beta chain) comes out of a study of cytomegalovirus exposure and HLA in healthy donors. Study in general: There were approximately 400 genotyped donors. Of these, 81% fell in the genetic ancestry cluster associated with self-reported Caucasian donors.

Study conclusions and caveats: Accurate HLA-A and HLA-B prediction from TCR beta sequences was reported for most subjects.

The PCR employed 60 Vbeta primers together with 13 Jbeta primers. Sequenced by immunoSEQ multiplex PCR; TCRdb stores in-frame clones only, minus some. Among roughly 100,000 clones, over 70% were seen once, and the ten largest hold 8.5% to 10%. Notes on this clone: What it binds is unknown.

This CDR3 has 14 residues. Germline CDR1 SGHRS, CDR2 YFSETQ. The trim removed 2 bases at V and 5 bases at J, leaving 5 bases unmatched. The chain uses TRBV5-1 and TRBJ1-1; 8 positions match TRBD1. The specimen was PBMCs. The TCR sequence derives from a woman between 35 and 50 years old in good health and CMV-seropositive. The chain's CDR3 is CASSLQGGTTEAFF. The CDR3 region has the DNA TGCGCCAGCAGCTTACAGGGGGGAACAACTGAAGCTTTCTTT.